The 21 T cell receptor beta chains below all came from one sample that was sequenced in a study of identical twins. Using its own MiXCR run on the 5' RACE reads, TCRdb lists one record per CDR3 protein. Of roughly 710,000 distinct CDR3 sequences detected, 6% to 6.5% appear once; the ten largest clones hold 1.5% to 2%. Material: naive T cells sorted from blood. These receptors all stem from a young man in good health.

There are many counts of this clonotype. The rearrangement links TRBV9 to TRBJ1-2, with no clear D. Between the trimmed V and J ends, which lost 0 bases and 3 bases, there was a span of 12 bases. Germline values: CDR1 SGDLS, CDR2 YYNGEE. This CDR3 has 15 amino acids. CDR3 DNA: TGTGCCAGCAGCGTAGCAACGGGAAGGGACTATGGCTACACCTTC. It specifies CASSVATGRDYGYTF.

The J gene is TRBJ2-3, the V gene TRBV7-2; D is unclear. This CDR3 region has 14 residues. Germline V gene lookup returns CDR1 SGHTA and CDR2 FQGNSA. V lost 5 bases and J lost 1, with 10 bases in between. CDR3 DNA: TGTGCCAGCAGCATACTATTGGGCACAGATACGCAGTATTTT. Protein sequence: CASSILLGTDTQYF.

The chain combines TRBV5-1 with TRBJ1-1; no clear D. This CDR3 region has 13 residues. The germline gives CDR1 SGHRS, CDR2 YFSETQ. The ends were cut back, 6 bases at V and 5 bases at J, with 14 bases in the middle. CDR3 residues: CASIPNGRTEAFF. CDR3 DNA sequence: TGCGCCAGCATACCAAACGGACGGACTGAAGCTTTCTTT.

This clonotype was detected many times. The DNA for the CDR3 is TGTGCCAGCAGCTTAGCGGGACCCCACAGTAATTCACCCCTCCACTTT. It specifies CASSLAGPHSNSPLHF. This chain joins TRBV7-2 and TRBJ1-6, with a possible D match to TRBD1 (5 bases). V was clipped by 0 bases and J by 6 bases, with 12 bases between them. The CDR3 covers 16 residues. Per the germline V gene, CDR1 is SGHTA and CDR2 is FQGNSA.

This clonotype came up a few times. The J gene is TRBJ2-5, the V gene TRBV4-2; D remains unclear. The CDR3 sequence is 15 residues long. Looked up from germline, CDR1 is LGHNA and CDR2 is YNFKEQ. V dropped 0 bases and J dropped 5 bases, with 13 bases sitting between them. The CDR3 is CASSQESDAGETQYF. The CDR3 DNA reads as TGTGCCAGCAGCCAAGAAAGTGATGCCGGGGAGACCCAGTACTTC.

The V and J genes are TRBV14 and TRBJ1-2, with D uncertain. The CDR3 spans 13 residues. Germline lookup yields CDR1 SGHDN and CDR2 FVKESK. The V and J ends lost 4 bases and 7 bases respectively, with 13 bases between them. Here the CDR3 DNA reads TGTGCCAGCAGCCCGCTCTCGGTGGGTGGCTACACCTTC. Encoded protein: CASSPLSVGGYTF.

This clonotype was detected only a few times. J is TRBJ2-3 and V is TRBV24-1; possibly TRBD1 for D (5 bases). The CDR3 runs to 13 residues. The germline gives CDR1 KGHDR, CDR2 SFDVKD. V was trimmed by 5 bases and J by 0 bases, leaving 5 bases between them. This CDR3 is CATSGQSTDTQYF. For the CDR3, the DNA is TGTGCCACCAGTGGACAGAGCACAGATACGCAGTATTTT.

This clonotype occurred many times. The chain combines TRBV29-1 with TRBJ2-1; no definite D call. The CDR3 length is 13 residues. V was pared by 5 bases and J by 7 bases, with 15 bases between. Germline CDR1 reads SQVTM; CDR2 reads ANQGSEA. CDR3 DNA sequence: TGCAGCGTTTCTGGGTCAGTCAATAATGAGCAGTTCTTC. This encodes CSVSGSVNNEQFF.

This clonotype was recorded at least ten times. This sequence joins TRBV4-2 and TRBJ2-2; D ambiguous. With 0 bases removed from V and 11 bases from J, the gap between germline ends came to 16 bases. The germline V gene encodes CDR1 LGHNA and CDR2 YNFKEQ. The CDR3 covers 15 residues. The CDR3 sequence: CASSQETAPGSELFF. The CDR3 nucleotides are TGTGCCAGCAGCCAAGAGACGGCCCCCGGGTCTGAGCTGTTTTTT.

Concerning this clonotype: Here the CDR3 omits its conserved ending phenylalanine or tryptophan, so a read error is the likely source. The chain is built from TRBV4-3 and TRBJ1-3; D is perhaps TRBD1 (6 bases). V lost 0 bases to trimming and J lost 2 bases, with 8 bases between them. This CDR3 comprises 15 residues. Germline V gives CDR1 LGHNA, CDR2 YSLEER. In DNA, the CDR3 is TGCGCCAGCAGCCAAGATTGGACAGCTGGAAACACCATATATAGT. It specifies CASSQDWTAGNTIYS.

This clonotype has ten or more counts. V usage is TRBV20-1 and J usage is TRBJ1-1, with D possibly matching TRBD1 (5 bases). Germline values: CDR1 DFQATT, CDR2 SNEGSKA (reference sequence). V was cut by 2 bases and J by 4 bases, with 14 bases left in between. The CDR3 is made up of 14 amino acids. CDR3 sequence reads: CSARRGGGGTEAFF. DNA for the CDR3: TGCAGTGCTAGAAGGGGCGGGGGTGGCACTGAAGCTTTCTTT.

The rearrangement joins TRBV28 to TRBJ2-2; 7 bases match TRBD1. With 5 bases clipped from V and 4 bases from J, the junction kept 10 bases outside the gene matches. There are 16 residues in the CDR3. Germline V CDR1 and CDR2: MDHEN, SYDVKM. CDR3 nucleotide sequence: TGTGCCAGCAGTCCACGACAGGGTGGTACCACCGGGGAGCTGTTTTTT. Encoded protein: CASSPRQGGTTGELFF.

The V and J genes are TRBV6-2 or TRBV6-3 and TRBJ2-1; D remains unclear. Germline V lookup: CDR1 MNHEY, CDR2 SVGEGT. The CDR3 consists of 14 residues. V dropped 2 bases and J dropped 6 bases, with 11 bases sitting between them. CDR3 bases: TGTGCCAGCAGTTACGCGAGGAGAGGCAATGAGCAGTTCTTC. It is translated as CASSYARRGNEQFF.

This clonotype was seen ten or more times. J is TRBJ2-3 and V is TRBV7-2; D might be TRBD2 (6 bases). The germline V gene has CDR1 SGHTA and CDR2 FQGNSA. The CDR3 length is 15 residues. V lost 5 bases to trimming and J lost 2 bases, with 14 bases between them. Here the CDR3 reads CASSPRRGYTDTQYF. CDR3 sequence (DNA): TGTGCCAGCAGCCCTCGTCGGGGGTACACAGATACGCAGTATTTT.

This clonotype showed up many times. This sequence joins TRBV12-3 or TRBV12-4 and TRBJ2-1; no clear D gene. The CDR3 contains 13 residues. V gave up 6 bases and J gave up 8 bases, with 14 bases separating them. The CDR3 nucleotides read TGTGCCAGCAGACCAACCTCCCCGGATGAGCAGTTCTTC. Protein sequence: CASRPTSPDEQFF.

The chain uses TRBV5-1 and TRBJ2-1; 9 nucleotides line up with TRBD1. Germline values: CDR1 SGHRS, CDR2 YFSETQ. V gave up 4 bases and J gave up 9 bases; unmatched junction bases: 11. The CDR3 runs 15 residues. The CDR3 nucleotides read TGCGCCAGCAGCGCAGCCGGGACAGGGCTTGGTGAGCAGTTCTTC. As protein: CASSAAGTGLGEQFF. The entire variable domain, with the rest obtained from reference TRBV5-1 and TRBJ2-1, is as follows: KAGVTQTPRYLIKTRGQQVTLSCSPISGHRSVSWYQQTPGQGLQFLFEYFSETQRNKGNFPGRFSGRQFSNSRSEMNVSTLELGDSALYLCASSAAGTGLGEQFFGPGTRLTVL.

V usage is TRBV20-1 and J usage is TRBJ1-2; the D is unclear. V was pared by 4 bases and J by 0 bases, with 24 bases between. The CDR3 runs 18 residues. Germline CDR1 DFQATT, CDR2 SNEGSKA (reference sequence). CDR3: CSAINVAIGVGTNYGYTF. CDR3 bases: TGCAGTGCTATTAACGTCGCAATCGGGGTTGGGACTAACTATGGCTACACCTTC.

The table lists this clonotype with many counts. The rearrangement links TRBV5-1 to TRBJ2-7, with 7 bases lining up with TRBD2. This CDR3 contains 18 residues. V shed 0 bases, J shed 1 base, and the junction held 13 bases outside the gene matches. In germline, CDR1 is SGHRS, CDR2 YFSETQ. Here the CDR3 reads CASSLEGLSGLGSYEQYF. CDR3 nucleotide sequence: TGCGCCAGCAGCTTGGAAGGTCTTAGCGGACTAGGGTCCTACGAGCAGTACTTC.

The table lists this clonotype with many counts. This rearrangement joins TRBV4-3 to TRBJ2-3; no firm D call. Germline V gene data show CDR1 as LGHNA and CDR2 as YSLEER. The CDR3 has 17 residues. Trimming took 0 bases from V and 1 from J, leaving 14 bases between them. Here the CDR3 DNA reads TGCGCCAGCAGCCAAGATAGAGGTCGAAGGGGCACAGATACGCAGTATTTT. Residues: CASSQDRGRRGTDTQYF.

The chain recombines TRBV25-1 with TRBJ2-7; 10 bases fit TRBD2. CDR1 and CDR2 from the germline V gene are MGHDK and SYGVNS. The V gene end was trimmed by 5 bases and the J gene end by 5 bases; junction bases not matched to a gene: 6. The CDR3 runs 14 residues. CDR3 protein: CASSSSGRGNEQYF. Written as DNA, the CDR3 is TGTGCCAGCAGTTCTAGCGGGAGAGGCAACGAGCAGTACTTC.

In its sample, this clonotype was seen a few times. The chain has TRBV18 and TRBJ1-1, with a tentative D call TRBD1 (6 bases). The CDR3 length is 12 residues. V was trimmed by 6 bases and J by 6 bases, leaving 11 bases between them. CDR1 KGHSH and CDR2 LQKENI come from the germline V gene. CDR3 nucleotides: TGTGCCAGCTCGCCCTGGGGGCCTGAAGCTTTCTTT. Its translation is CASSPWGPEAFF. The whole variable domain, filled in from reference TRBV18 and TRBJ1-1, reads NAGVMQNPRHLVRRRGQEARLRCSPMKGHSHVYWYRQLPEEGLKFMVYLQKENIIDESGMPKERFSAEFPKEGPSILRIQQVVRGDSAAYFCASSPWGPEAFFGQGTRLTVV.